A single sample gave rise to the 3 T cell receptor beta chains below, sequenced in a study of T cell repertoires in cytomegalovirus infection. Via MiXCR, TCRdb re-called the reads, giving one row per CDR3 protein. The sample lists some 700,000 distinct CDR3 sequences, about 40% seen once, with under 3.5% in the top ten. The sequenced material came from PBMCs. The receptors derive from a human donor in good health (CMV status not recorded). Some clones in this sample may be carry-over from other donors' samples.

V and J are TRBV12-3 or TRBV12-4 and TRBJ2-3; 11 bases match TRBD2. This CDR3 is built from 15 residues. Germline trimming cut 8 bases from V and 4 bases from J; bases unmatched to any gene: 8. DNA for the CDR3: TGTGCCAGCTGTACTAGCGGGAGTCCTTCAGATACGCAGTATTTT. Its translation is CASCTSGSPSDTQYF.

The CDR3 protein is CATSFSYDGEQFF. The CDR3, as DNA: TGTGCCACCAGTTTTTCATATGACGGTGAGCAGTTCTTC. This chain joins TRBV24-1 and TRBJ2-1, with D unresolved. This CDR3 is built from 13 residues. In germline, CDR1 is KGHDR, CDR2 SFDVKD. V dropped 6 bases and J dropped 9 bases, with 14 bases sitting between them.

This clonotype was counted a few times. The V gene is TRBV27, the J gene TRBJ1-2; the D is unclear. V gave up 3 bases and J gave up 2 bases, with 7 bases separating them. From germline, CDR1 is MNHEY and CDR2 SMNVEV (reference sequence). The CDR3 length is 13 residues. CDR3 nucleotide sequence: TGTGCCAGCAGTTTCGGGATGAACTATGGCTACACCTTC. This gives the protein CASSFGMNYGYTF.